Below are 4 T cell receptor beta chains sequenced from a single sample in a study of cytomegalovirus exposure and HLA in healthy donors. The PCR ran on 60 Vbeta and 13 Jbeta primers. TCRdb's copy holds only in-frame clones and misses some; the assay was immunoSEQ multiplex PCR. Of some 140,000 clones listed, 76% are singletons. The sequenced sample was PBMCs. The source is a female donor in good health and CMV-seropositive.

V gene TRBV5-1 combines with J gene TRBJ2-7, with 7 positions matching TRBD2. With V trimmed by 0 bases and J by 3 bases, 3 bases remained unmatched. Germline CDR1 is SGHRS and CDR2 is YFSETQ. CDR3 length equals 14 residues. This CDR3 is CASSLAGGNYEQYF. Written as DNA, the CDR3 is TGCGCCAGCAGCTTGGCCGGGGGGAACTACGAGCAGTACTTC.

This chain links TRBV4-2 with TRBJ2-4; 9 bases line up with TRBD1. V lost 4 bases, J lost 9 bases, and 7 bases stayed unmatched. The CDR3 runs to 14 residues. The germline V gene has CDR1 LGHNA and CDR2 YNFKEQ. As DNA, the CDR3 is TGTGCCAGCAGCCCTTCGGGACAGGGCGGCATTCAGTACTTC. It is translated as CASSPSGQGGIQYF.

The chain couples TRBV4-1 to TRBJ2-7, with 7 bases identical to TRBD2. Trimming cost V 4 bases and J 3 bases; bases outside gene matches: 6. This CDR3 contains 14 residues. Germline-derived CDR1 and CDR2 are MGHRA and YSYEKL. DNA for the CDR3: TGCGCCAGCAGCCCCAGTTGGGGGGGCTACGAGCAGTACTTC. Protein: CASSPSWGGYEQYF.

The chain couples TRBV5-5 to TRBJ2-3, with TRBD2 matching 10 bases. The CDR3 sequence is 16 residues long. J was trimmed by 0 bases and V by 3 bases; bases with no gene match: 4. Germline CDR1 SGHKS, CDR2 YYEKEE (reference sequence). The CDR3 region is CASSSLAGTSTDTQYF. The DNA for the CDR3 is TGTGCCAGCAGCTCACTAGCGGGGACTAGCACAGATACGCAGTATTTT.